These T cell receptor beta chains were read from a single sample in a study of shared clonotypes between healthy human individuals. The method was immunoSEQ multiplex PCR; TCRdb's version includes in-frame clones alone and lacks a portion of them. In the table there are about 340,000 clones, 70% to 75% of which are singletons. Sequenced input: memory CD4+ T cells sorted from blood. All receptors derive from a man between 25 and 39 years old in good health. Both conserved end residues are part of each CDR3. The D gene is left open where the match is weak. Clone size is given for some rows only: seen once, a few or many times, or a class if the clone is expanded.

abundance,d_gene,j_gene,v_gene,CDR3aa,CDR3nt
.,.,TRBJ2-1,TRBV5-5,CASSLGTGLNEQFF,TGTGCCAGCAGCTTAGGGACGGGCTTGAATGAGCAGTTCTTC
.,TRBD1,TRBJ2-3,TRBV12-5,CASGLGQGTDTQYF,TGTGCTAGTGGTTTGGGACAGGGGACAGATACGCAGTATTTT
.,.,TRBJ1-1,TRBV19,CASSSVTVNTEAFF,TGTGCCAGTAGTTCGGTGACAGTGAACACTGAAGCTTTCTTT
.,.,TRBJ1-2,TRBV28,CASRDQGVRYGYTF,TGTGCCAGCAGAGACCAGGGAGTGCGCTATGGCTACACCTTC
.,.,TRBJ2-3,TRBV5-6,CASASGVDTQYF,TGTGCCAGCGCCTCGGGAGTAGATACGCAGTATTTT
.,TRBD2,TRBJ2-2,TRBV10-3,CAISGGLAGLNTGELFF,TGTGCCATCAGTGGGGGACTAGCGGGGTTGAACACCGGGGAGCTGTTTTTT
.,TRBD2,TRBJ2-1,TRBV7-9,CASRLLAGEQFF,TGTGCCAGCAGACTGTTAGCGGGTGAGCAGTTCTTC
.,.,TRBJ2-7,TRBV5-1,CASSLLGDYEQYF,TGCGCCAGCAGCTTGCTGGGGGACTACGAGCAGTACTTC
once,.,TRBJ1-1,TRBV5-4,CASTKAGYGNTEAFF,TGTGCCAGCACCAAGGCGGGGTACGGGAACACTGAAGCTTTCTTT
once,.,TRBJ1-2,TRBV18,CASLPPDRNGYTF,TGTGCCAGCTTACCACCAGACAGAAATGGCTACACCTTC
.,.,TRBJ1-1,TRBV7-9,CASSSNTRTEAFF,TGTGCCAGCAGCTCTAACACCCGGACTGAAGCTTTCTTT
.,.,TRBJ2-1,TRBV6-5,CASRTGSRNEQFF,TGTGCCAGCAGAACAGGGTCCCGCAATGAGCAGTTCTTC
.,.,TRBJ2-7,TRBV7-8,CASSVRDSAVRVVEQYF,TGTGCCAGCAGCGTCCGGGACTCCGCGGTCCGGGTGGTCGAGCAGTACTTC
.,.,TRBJ2-7,TRBV21-1,CASSNGSCGLRDRRAYEQYF,TGTGCCAGCAGCAACGGATCGTGTGGTTTAAGGGACAGGCGCGCCTACGAGCAGTACTTC
.,TRBD2,TRBJ2-1,TRBV11-3,CASSGTSGYNEQFF,TGTGCCAGCAGCGGGACTAGCGGCTACAATGAGCAGTTCTTC
.,.,TRBJ2-1,TRBV19,CASGSYSGGFNEQFF,TGTGCCAGTGGTAGTTATTCGGGTGGGTTCAATGAGCAGTTCTTC
.,.,TRBJ1-2,TRBV19,CASSIFFGALGGYTF,TGTGCCAGTAGTATTTTCTTCGGGGCCCTGGGTGGCTACACCTTC
few,.,TRBJ1-1,TRBV7-8,CASSLAGVNTEAFF,TGTGCCAGCAGCTTAGCAGGGGTGAACACTGAAGCTTTCTTT
.,.,TRBJ1-4,TRBV5-1,CASSLGINEKLFF,TGCGCCAGCAGCCTGGGAATTAATGAAAAACTGTTTTTT
.,TRBD1,TRBJ1-4,TRBV11-2,CASSSQGASWELFF,TGTGCCAGCAGCTCACAGGGGGCATCGTGGGAACTGTTTTTT
.,TRBD1,TRBJ1-5,TRBV28,CASSLRGLNQPQHF,TGTGCCAGCAGTTTAAGGGGGCTCAATCAGCCCCAGCATTTT
.,.,TRBJ2-1,TRBV2,CASRRDRQGYNEQFF,TGTGCCAGCAGGCGGGACAGACAGGGCTACAATGAGCAGTTCTTC
.,.,TRBJ2-5,TRBV11-2,CASSLMGSQETQYF,TGTGCCAGCAGCTTAATGGGGAGCCAAGAGACCCAGTACTTC
.,TRBD1,TRBJ2-3,TRBV5-8,CASSSDRGYTDTQYF,TGTGCCAGCAGCTCGGACAGGGGGTATACAGATACGCAGTATTTT
few,.,TRBJ2-7,TRBV28,CASSSSGGAVEQYF,TGTGCCAGCAGTTCCTCCGGCGGTGCGGTCGAGCAGTACTTC
.,.,TRBJ1-5,TRBV28,CASTSSGEGNQPQHF,TGTGCCAGCACCTCCTCGGGGGAGGGCAATCAGCCCCAGCATTTT
.,.,TRBJ1-1,TRBV5-5,CASGRTVDGYTEAFF,TGTGCCAGCGGCCGTACAGTCGACGGGTACACTGAAGCTTTCTTT
.,.,TRBJ2-7,TRBV30,CAWGRALRTYEQYF,TGTGCCTGGGGCCGGGCTCTAAGGACCTACGAGCAGTACTTC
.,TRBD2,TRBJ2-3,TRBV6-4,CASSERAGVTDTQYF,TGTGCCAGCAGTGAACGAGCGGGAGTGACAGATACGCAGTATTTT
.,.,TRBJ2-3,TRBV5-1,CASSLAQGTNTQYF,TGCGCCAGCAGCTTGGCCCAGGGGACGAATACGCAGTATTTT
once,.,TRBJ2-1,TRBV7-9,CASSPAGTGYNEQFF,TGTGCCAGCAGCCCCGCCGGGACTGGTTACAATGAGCAGTTCTTC
.,.,TRBJ1-2,TRBV28,CASSLGGVGYTF,TGTGCCAGCAGTCTCGGCGGGGTCGGCTACACCTTC
.,TRBD1,TRBJ2-3,TRBV7-9,CASSPDRGGTDTQYF,TGTGCCAGCAGCCCGGACAGGGGTGGCACAGATACGCAGTATTTT
many,.,TRBJ1-1,TRBV25-1,CASSTPGTLTEAFF,TGTGCCAGCAGTACCCCAGGAACACTGACTGAAGCTTTCTTT
.,.,TRBJ1-3,TRBV30,CAWTSMGGSGNTIYF,TGTGCCTGGACATCTATGGGGGGATCTGGAAACACCATATATTTT
few,TRBD1,TRBJ2-3,TRBV29-1,CSVEPGPGGRGTDTQYF,TGCAGCGTTGAACCCGGGCCAGGGGGACGGGGCACAGATACGCAGTATTTT
.,TRBD1,TRBJ1-1,TRBV5-5,CASSADRGIEAFF,TGTGCCAGCAGCGCGGACAGGGGCATTGAAGCTTTCTTT
.,TRBD2,TRBJ2-7,TRBV9,CASSLAGTSEYEQYF,TGTGCCAGCAGTCTGGCCGGGACTAGTGAGTACGAGCAGTACTTC
.,.,TRBJ2-5,TRBV29-1,CSGGASETQYF,TGCAGCGGGGGGGCTTCGGAGACCCAGTACTTC
few,TRBD2,TRBJ2-5,TRBV5-5,CASSRGLVGETQYF,TGTGCCAGCAGCCGGGGACTAGTGGGTGAGACCCAGTACTTC
.,.,TRBJ2-1,TRBV7-6,CASSSRGAGGNEQFF,TGTGCCAGCAGCTCCCGCGGGGCAGGGGGCAATGAGCAGTTCTTC
.,TRBD2,TRBJ2-1,TRBV5-5,CASSLVGLAGVEQFF,TGTGCCAGCAGCTTGGTTGGGCTAGCGGGAGTTGAGCAGTTCTTC